This entry lists 5 T cell receptor beta chains sequenced from one sample in a study of regulatory T cells in long-lasting Graves disease (dated by TCRdb to the early 2020s). The sample's time point, from its label and the paper: newly diagnosed GD, antithyroid drugs for less than 3 months. For both TCR sequencing and RNA sequencing, RNA was extracted from PBMCs in TRIzol. Receptor amplification or capture employed multiplex PCR. The instrument was an Illumina HiSeq 4000. iRepertoire HTBI primers and Arm-PCR amplification of CDR3 regions were used to construct TCR beta libraries. TCRdb reprocessed the public reads (quality trimming at Q25 with fastp, clone calling with MiXCR) and kept in-frame beta chains. For every CDR3 protein sequence, its rows merge into one entry that carries the most common genes and DNA. The sample records some 250,000 distinct CDR3 sequences, 18% of which are singletons. The ten largest clonotypes hold over 20% of the sample.

The material was peripheral blood mononuclear cells (PBMCs), obtained at new diagnosis, from a patient treated with antithyroid drugs. These receptors were collected from a female donor with Graves disease.

This clonotype was picked up many times. The chain couples TRBV28 to TRBJ2-3; 15 bases line up with TRBD2. This CDR3 comprises 17 residues. From germline, CDR1 is MDHEN and CDR2 SYDVKM. Trimming at V came to 3 bases and at J to 2 bases, leaving 3 bases not matched to a gene. The CDR3 loop reads CASSFGTSGRYTDTQYF. Here the CDR3 DNA reads TGTGCCAGCAGTTTCGGGACTAGCGGGAGGTACACAGATACGCAGTATTTT.

This clonotype was observed at least ten times. This chain links TRBV20-1 with TRBJ1-5, with a tentative D call TRBD1 (5 bases). CDR1 is DFQATT and CDR2 is SNEGSKA in the germline V gene (reference sequence). Trimming stripped 2 bases from V and 0 bases from J, with 8 bases between. This CDR3 has 14 residues. The CDR3 nucleotides are TGCAGTGCTAGAACAGGTGATAGCAATCAGCCCCAGCATTTT. Protein sequence: CSARTGDSNQPQHF.

Many counts were recorded for this clonotype. The chain uses TRBV18 and TRBJ1-5; TRBD1 aligns across 8 bases. V was pared by 2 bases and J by 7 bases, with 4 bases of the junction left unmatched. The CDR3 consists of 14 residues. From germline, CDR1 is KGHSH and CDR2 LQKENI. The CDR3 loop is CASSPSGGQQPQHF. Here the CDR3 DNA reads TGTGCCAGCTCACCATCAGGGGGCCAACAGCCCCAGCATTTT.

A remark on this clonotype: With a much larger clone just one base away, this may be a read error. The gene calls are TRBV7-2 and TRBJ2-7, with D possibly TRBD1 on 6 matching bases. CDR1 and CDR2 (germline): SGHTA, FQGNSA. The CDR3 runs 14 residues. V was pared by 1 base and J by 7 bases, with 14 bases between. The CDR3 sequence is CASSLVTGSNEQYF. The DNA for the CDR3 is TGTGCCAGCAGCTTAGTTACAGGGTCAAATGAGCAGTACTTC.

This clonotype was seen a handful of times. A much larger clone lies one base from this, so it may be a read error. V and J are TRBV25-1 and TRBJ1-2, with a weak D call TRBD1 (5 bases). Germline CDR1 and CDR2: MGHDK and SYGVNS. The CDR3 totals 15 residues. The chain's CDR3 is CTSSESEGFNYGYTF. The CDR3 DNA sequence: TGTACCAGCAGTGAATCGGAGGGGTTTAACTATGGCTACACCTTC.